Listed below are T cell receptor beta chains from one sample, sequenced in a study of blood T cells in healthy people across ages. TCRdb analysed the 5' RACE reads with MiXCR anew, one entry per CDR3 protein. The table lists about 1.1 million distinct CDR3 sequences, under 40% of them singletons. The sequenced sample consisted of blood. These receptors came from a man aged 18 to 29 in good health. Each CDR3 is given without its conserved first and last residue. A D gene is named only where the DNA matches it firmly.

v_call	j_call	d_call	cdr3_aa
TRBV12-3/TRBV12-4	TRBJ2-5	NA	ASGEGGRTQY
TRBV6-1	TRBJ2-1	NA	ASDPRISYNEQF
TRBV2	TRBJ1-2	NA	ASSVAVPYGYT
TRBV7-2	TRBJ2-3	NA	ASSPDRSQDTQY
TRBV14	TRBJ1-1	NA	ASSRLGGGNTEAF
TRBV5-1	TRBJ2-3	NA	ANSLESGAEDTQY
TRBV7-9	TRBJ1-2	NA	ASSLGPYNYGYT
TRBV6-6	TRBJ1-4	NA	ASSSRHQPNEKLF
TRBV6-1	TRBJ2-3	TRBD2	ASTDRGRGEDTQY
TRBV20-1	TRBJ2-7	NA	SASSATGGEQY
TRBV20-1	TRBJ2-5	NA	SAKTGPEQY
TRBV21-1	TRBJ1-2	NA	AGTTGAHYGYT
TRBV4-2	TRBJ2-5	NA	ASSQDLASETQY
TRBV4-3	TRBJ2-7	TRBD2	ASSQLAGGSYNEQY
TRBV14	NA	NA	ASSHRLEGYNEQY
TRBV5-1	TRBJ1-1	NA	ASSLATGRNTEAF
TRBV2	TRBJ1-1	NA	ASRTGSSIAEAF
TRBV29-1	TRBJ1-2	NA	SVLQGYGYT
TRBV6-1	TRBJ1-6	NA	ASSERHPPLH
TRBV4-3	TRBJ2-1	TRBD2	ASGHPLAGDYNEQF
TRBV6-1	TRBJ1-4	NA	ASSGGSFEKLF
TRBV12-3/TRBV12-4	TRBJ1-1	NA	ASTPGVIGTEAF
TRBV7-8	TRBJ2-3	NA	ASSLLGAQDTQY
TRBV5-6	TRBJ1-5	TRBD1	ASSLSEQGWVTNQPQH
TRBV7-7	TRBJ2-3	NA	ASSLGGTLTDTQY
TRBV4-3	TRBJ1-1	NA	ASSQLWGNTEAF
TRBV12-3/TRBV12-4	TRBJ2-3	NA	ASTVGGTQY
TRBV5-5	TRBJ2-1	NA	ASSFGIQLYNEQF
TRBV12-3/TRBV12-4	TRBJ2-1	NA	ASSNNRVKEQF
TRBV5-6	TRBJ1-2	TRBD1	ASSLVGQHYGYT
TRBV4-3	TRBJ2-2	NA	ASSQATLNTGELF
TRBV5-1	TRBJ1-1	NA	ASSPGLRDGAEETEAF
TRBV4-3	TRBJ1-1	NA	ASSQDRTISTEAF
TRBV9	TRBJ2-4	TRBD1	ASSRGLGKNIQY
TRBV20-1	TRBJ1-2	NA	SARPSIFGEGGYGYT
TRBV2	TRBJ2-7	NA	ASTTSSSYEQY
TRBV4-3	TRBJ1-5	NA	ASSFGTDSNQPQH
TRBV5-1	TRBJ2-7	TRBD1	ASSRPGQGIMYEQY
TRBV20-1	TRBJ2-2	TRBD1	SAQGAPGELF
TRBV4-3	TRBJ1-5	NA	ASSQLTGINQPQH
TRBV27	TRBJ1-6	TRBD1	ASSLSTSQGVSPLH
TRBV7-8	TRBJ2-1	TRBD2	ASSYGLAGGLGEQF
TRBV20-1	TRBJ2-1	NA	SASGPVDHNEQF